A single sample gave rise to the 10 T cell receptor beta chains below, sequenced in a study of blood T cells in healthy people across ages. Primers used in a second PCR of roughly 6 to 12 cycles were a sample-barcoded 5' primer and a J-beta primer mix. From the 5' RACE reads, TCRdb called clonotypes with MiXCR, one entry per CDR3 protein. The sample has roughly 930,000 distinct CDR3 sequences, roughly 52% seen once. The specimen sequenced was blood. The receptors stem from a man aged 25-45 years in good health.

This chain uses TRBV5-1 with TRBJ1-2, with 8 nucleotides matching TRBD1. The CDR3 contains 17 residues. Germline values: CDR1 SGHRS, CDR2 YFSETQ. J lost 4 bases, V lost 2 bases, and 13 bases had no gene match. The CDR3 region has the DNA TGCGCCAGCAGCTTCGATCCCAGGGGGCGGCGCAGCTATGGCTACACCTTC. It specifies CASSFDPRGRRSYGYTF.

The rearrangement links TRBV27 to TRBJ2-7, with TRBD2 as a possible D gene (6 bases). The CDR3 has 13 amino acids. Germline V gene lookup returns CDR1 MNHEY and CDR2 SMNVEV (reference sequence). V shed 4 bases and J shed 7 bases, with 14 bases lying between them. The CDR3 protein is CASSSAGSREQYF. Written as DNA, the CDR3 is TGTGCCAGCAGTTCGGCGGGGTCGCGGGAGCAGTACTTC.

In its sample, this clonotype was seen once. This chain links TRBV20-1 with TRBJ2-5; D assignment may be TRBD1 or TRBD2 (5 bases each). The J call could be wrong; TRBJ2-7 is a better fit for the DNA end. Germline CDR1 reads DFQATT; CDR2 reads SNEGSKA (reference sequence). The CDR3 has 13 amino acids. CDR3 sequence (DNA): TGCAGTTACCGGGACCTATCAACCTACGAGCAGTACTTC. As protein: CSYRDLSTYEQYF.

This clonotype turned up a few times. The V gene is TRBV20-1, the J gene TRBJ2-3; 10 nucleotides align to TRBD2. Trimming cost V 6 bases and J 6 bases; bases outside gene matches: 12. The CDR3 is 15 amino acids. Looked up from germline, CDR1 is DFQATT and CDR2 is SNEGSKA (reference sequence). CDR3 loop: CSAPIAGGVGDTQYF. The CDR3 coding sequence is TGCAGTGCCCCGATAGCGGGGGGCGTCGGGGATACGCAGTATTTT.

This clonotype was seen ten or more times. The rearrangement joins TRBV29-1 to TRBJ2-7, with D hard to call. Germline loops: CDR1 SQVTM, CDR2 ANQGSEA. Trimming removed 2 bases at V and 2 bases at J, with 4 bases between. This CDR3 contains 11 residues. The CDR3 region has the DNA TGCAGCGTTGAAAGCACCTACGAGCAGTACTTC. This sequence encodes CSVESTYEQYF.

The table lists this clonotype with a few counts. The V gene is TRBV29-1, the J gene TRBJ2-3; the match to TRBD2 covers 11 bases. V lost 3 bases and J lost 2; bases outside the gene matches: 4. The germline gives CDR1 SQVTM, CDR2 ANQGSEA. The CDR3 is 15 amino acids. CDR3 sequence (DNA): TGCAGCGTTGAGTTACTAGCGGGGGTCACAGATACGCAGTATTTT. As protein: CSVELLAGVTDTQYF.

This chain connects TRBV2 to TRBJ2-7; D may be TRBD2 (6 bases). This CDR3 comprises 15 residues. Germline V lookup: CDR1 SNHLY, CDR2 FYNNEI. V lost 1 base, J lost 2 bases, and 12 bases lay in between. The CDR3 nucleotides are TGTGCCAGCAGTGAAGGAGCGGGTCTAACCTACGAGCAGTACTTC. It encodes CASSEGAGLTYEQYF.

V usage is TRBV27 and J usage is TRBJ2-4; D not certain. Germline CDR1 reads MNHEY; CDR2 reads SMNVEV (reference sequence). This CDR3 spans 11 amino acids. V lost 0 bases to trimming and J lost 13 bases, with 7 bases between them. The DNA for the CDR3 is TGTGCCAGCAGTTTATCTGGCAAGCAGTACTTC. Amino acids: CASSLSGKQYF.

The genes are TRBV7-2 and TRBJ1-2; 10 bases are shared with TRBD1. The CDR3 runs 15 residues. Germline V gene sequence: CDR1 SGHTA, CDR2 FQGNSA. V was pared by 3 bases and J by 7 bases, with 8 bases of the junction left unmatched. Here the CDR3 reads CASSFSQGDRGGYTF. The DNA for the CDR3 is TGTGCCAGCAGCTTCTCCCAAGGGGACAGGGGTGGCTACACCTTC.

This CDR3 is CANTRGALTEAFF. The CDR3 DNA sequence: TGTGCCAACACCCGAGGGGCGCTTACTGAAGCTTTCTTT. The V call is TRBV3-1, the J call TRBJ1-1; a possible D gene is TRBD1 (5 bases). Germline V gives CDR1 LGHDT, CDR2 YNNKEL (reference sequence). V lost 10 bases and J lost 5, with 17 bases in between. The CDR3 runs 13 residues.